The 12 T cell receptor beta chains below all came from one sample that was sequenced in a study of T cells in localized non-small cell lung cancer. TCRdb's table, derived via immunoSEQ multiplex PCR, lists solely in-frame clones and lacks some. The table includes some 20,000 clones, 75% to 90% detected once. The starting material was PBMCs, obtained before any cancer treatment. These receptors were obtained from a man between 40 and 70 years old with stage II squamous cell lung carcinoma.

V is TRBV19 and J is TRBJ2-2, with D perhaps matching TRBD1 or TRBD2 (5 bases each). The CDR3 is 14 residues long. The V gene lost 5 bases and the J gene lost 4 bases, with 11 bases spanning the gap. Germline V lookup: CDR1 LNHDA, CDR2 SQIVND (reference sequence). The CDR3 DNA sequence: TGTGCCAGTAGTCAGGGACGGATCACCGGGGAGCTGTTTTTT. Its translation is CASSQGRITGELFF.

This clone was seen only once. The chain has TRBV5-4 and TRBJ2-1, with D perhaps given as TRBD1 or TRBD2 (7 bases each). V was cut by 6 bases and J by 7 bases, with 11 bases left in between. The CDR3 has 12 residues. Germline-derived CDR1 and CDR2 are SGHNT and YYREEE (reference sequence). In DNA form, the CDR3 reads TGTGCCAGCACTCAGGGGGGGAATGAGCAGTTCTTC. Its translation: CASTQGGNEQFF.

This sequence joins TRBV4-2 and TRBJ2-1; D is unclear. The CDR3 covers 13 residues. Germline CDR1 is LGHNA and CDR2 is YNFKEQ. The ends were cut back, 1 base at V and 10 bases at J, with 11 bases in the middle. The CDR3 region is CASSQGKVREQFF. The CDR3 region has the DNA TGTGCCAGCAGCCAAGGGAAAGTACGGGAGCAGTTCTTC.

This sequence joins TRBV28 and TRBJ2-4, with D possibly called TRBD1 or TRBD2 (5 bases each). This CDR3 spans 14 amino acids. Germline V gene lookup returns CDR1 MDHEN and CDR2 SYDVKM. V dropped 6 bases and J dropped 9 bases, with 18 bases sitting between them. This CDR3 is CASSADLGVGIQYF. The CDR3 DNA sequence: TGTGCCAGCAGCGCGGACTTAGGGGTAGGCATTCAGTACTTC. The whole variable domain, filled in from reference TRBV28 and TRBJ2-4, reads DVKVTQSSRYLVKRTGEKVFLECVQDMDHENMFWYRQDPGLGLRLIYFSYDVKMKEKGDIPEGYSVSREKKERFSLILESASTNQTSMYLCASSADLGVGIQYFGAGTRLSVL.

V usage is TRBV5-6 and J usage is TRBJ2-3; D not certain. This CDR3 is 17 amino acids long. Germline V gene lookup returns CDR1 SGHDT and CDR2 YYEEEE. The V gene lost 2 bases and the J gene lost 4 bases, with 20 bases spanning the gap. The CDR3 nucleotides read TGTGCCAGCAGCTTCTTAATCTTGGGCCCTACGGCAGATACGCAGTATTTT. It is translated as CASSFLILGPTADTQYF.

Only a few counts were recorded for this clone. The chain has TRBV12-5 and TRBJ2-1; 11 bases match TRBD1. This CDR3 contains 16 residues. The germline V gene encodes CDR1 LGHNT and CDR2 FRNRAP. Unmatched junction bases numbered 6, after V lost 5 bases and J lost 3 bases. The CDR3 here is CASGPPGTGGYNEQFF. DNA of the CDR3: TGTGCTAGTGGTCCCCCGGGGACAGGGGGCTACAATGAGCAGTTCTTC.

This clone was seen more than once but under ten times. The CDR3 nucleotides read TGCAGCGTTGTATACAGGACCGCTTTCTTT. Translated: CSVVYRTAFF. The rearrangement links TRBV29-1 to TRBJ1-1; D may be TRBD1 (5 bases). Trimming shortened V by 4 bases and J by 11 bases, and 11 bases separated the two germline ends. The CDR3 length is 10 residues. Germline V gives CDR1 SQVTM, CDR2 ANQGSEA.

The CDR3 DNA follows: TGCGCCAGCAGCTTGGATGCCGGGGGCATTCAGTACTTC. This translates into CASSLDAGGIQYF. The chain is built from TRBV5-1 and TRBJ2-4; tentatively, D is TRBD2 (6 bases). Germline V gives CDR1 SGHRS, CDR2 YFSETQ. V was shortened by 0 bases and J by 9 bases, with 10 bases between the two germline ends. The CDR3 runs 13 residues. The full variable domain, its missing parts supplied by reference TRBV5-1 and TRBJ2-4, is KAGVTQTPRYLIKTRGQQVTLSCSPISGHRSVSWYQQTPGQGLQFLFEYFSETQRNKGNFPGRFSGRQFSNSRSEMNVSTLELGDSALYLCASSLDAGGIQYFGAGTRLSVL.

CDR3 amino acids: CASSVRQAPDFEAFF. The CDR3 nucleotides read TGTGCCAGCAGCGTTCGACAAGCCCCCGACTTTGAAGCTTTCTTT. This chain uses TRBV7-2 with TRBJ1-1; D not resolved. The CDR3 length is 15 residues. V lost 5 bases and J lost 7, with 20 bases in between. CDR1 is SGHTA, CDR2 FQGNSA, per germline.

The V call is TRBV5-5, the J call TRBJ2-7; D ambiguous. The CDR3 runs to 12 residues. CDR1 and CDR2 from the germline V gene are SGHKS and YYEKEE (reference sequence). V lost 0 bases, J lost 2 bases, and 3 bases lay in between. CDR3 nucleotides: TGTGCCAGCAGCTTGGTAGCCTACGAGCAGTACTTC. It specifies CASSLVAYEQYF. The whole variable domain, filled in from reference TRBV5-5 and TRBJ2-7, reads DAGVTQSPTHLIKTRGQQVTLRCSPISGHKSVSWYQQVLGQGPQFIFQYYEKEERGRGNFPDRFSARQFPNYSSELNVNALLLGDSALYLCASSLVAYEQYFGPGTRLTVT.

This chain connects TRBV10-3 to TRBJ2-5; D unclear. CDR1 and CDR2 (germline): ENHRY, SYGVKD. The CDR3 runs 12 residues. Trimming stripped 4 bases from V and 3 bases from J, with 6 bases between. CDR3 sequence (DNA): TGTGCCATCAGTGGGAATGAAGAGACCCAGTACTTC. It specifies CAISGNEETQYF.

The CDR3 loop is CASSPARTGSGSPLHF. The CDR3 coding sequence is TGTGCCAGCAGCCCCGCCCGGACAGGTTCGGGGTCACCCCTCCACTTT. The V gene is TRBV7-3, the J gene TRBJ1-6; the match to TRBD1 covers 7 bases. The length of the CDR3 is 16 residues. J gave up 10 bases and V 5 bases, and 14 bases lay outside the gene matches. From germline, CDR1 is SGHTA and CDR2 FQGTGA.